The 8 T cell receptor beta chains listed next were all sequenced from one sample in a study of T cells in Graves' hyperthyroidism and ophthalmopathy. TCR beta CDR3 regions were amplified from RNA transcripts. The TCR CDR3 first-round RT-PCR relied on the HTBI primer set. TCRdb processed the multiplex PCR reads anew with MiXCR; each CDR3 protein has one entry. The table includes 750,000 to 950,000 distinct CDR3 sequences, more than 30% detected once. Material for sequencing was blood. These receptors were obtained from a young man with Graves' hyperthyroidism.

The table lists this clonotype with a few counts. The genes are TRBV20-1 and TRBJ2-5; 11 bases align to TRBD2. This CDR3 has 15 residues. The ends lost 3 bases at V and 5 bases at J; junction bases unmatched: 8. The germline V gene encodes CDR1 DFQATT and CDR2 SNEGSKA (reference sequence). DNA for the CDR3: TGCAGTGCTAGGGCTTTAGCGGGAGGGTTCGAGACCCAGTACTTC. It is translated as CSARALAGGFETQYF.

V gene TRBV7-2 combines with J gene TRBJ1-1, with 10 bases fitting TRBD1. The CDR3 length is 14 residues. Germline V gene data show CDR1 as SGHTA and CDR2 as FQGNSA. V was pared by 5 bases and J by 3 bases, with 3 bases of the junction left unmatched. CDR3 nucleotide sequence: TGTGCCAGCAGCCAGGGACAGGGGCACACTGAAGCTTTCTTT. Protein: CASSQGQGHTEAFF.

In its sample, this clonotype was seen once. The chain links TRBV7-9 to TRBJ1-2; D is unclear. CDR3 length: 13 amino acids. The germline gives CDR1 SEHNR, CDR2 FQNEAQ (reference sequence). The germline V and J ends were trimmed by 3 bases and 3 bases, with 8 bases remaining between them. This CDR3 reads CASSFDQDYGYTF. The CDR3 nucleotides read TGTGCCAGCAGCTTTGACCAGGACTATGGCTACACCTTC. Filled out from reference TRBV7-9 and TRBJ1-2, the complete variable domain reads DTGVSQNPRHKITKRGQNVTFRCDPISEHNRLYWYRQTLGQGPEFLTYFQNEAQLEKSRLLSDRFSAERPKGSFSTLEIQRTEQGDSAMYLCASSFDQDYGYTFGSGTRLTVV.

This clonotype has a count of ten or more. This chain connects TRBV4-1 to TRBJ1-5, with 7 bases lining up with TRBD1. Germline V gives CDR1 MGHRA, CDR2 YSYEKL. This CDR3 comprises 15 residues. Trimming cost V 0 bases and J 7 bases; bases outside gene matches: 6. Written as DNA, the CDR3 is TGCGCCAGCAGCCAAGATAGGGACAGCTGGCAGCCCCAGCATTTT. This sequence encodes CASSQDRDSWQPQHF.

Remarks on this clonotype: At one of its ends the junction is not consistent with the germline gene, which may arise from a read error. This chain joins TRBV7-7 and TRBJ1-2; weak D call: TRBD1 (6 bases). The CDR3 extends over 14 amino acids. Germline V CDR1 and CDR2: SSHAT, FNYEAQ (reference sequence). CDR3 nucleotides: TGTGCTAGCAGCCCGATGGACAGAAACTATGGCTACACCTTC. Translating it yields CASSPMDRNYGYTF. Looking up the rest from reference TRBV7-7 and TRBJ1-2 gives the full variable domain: GAGVSQSPRYKVTKRGQDVTLRCDPISSHATLYWYQQALGQGPEFLTYFNYEAQPDKSGLPSDRFSAERPEGSISTLTIQRTEQRDSAMYRCASSPMDRNYGYTFGSGTRLTVV.

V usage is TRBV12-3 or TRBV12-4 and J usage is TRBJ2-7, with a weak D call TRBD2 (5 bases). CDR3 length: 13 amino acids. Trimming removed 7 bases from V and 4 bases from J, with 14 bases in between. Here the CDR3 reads CASTSGSRYEQYF. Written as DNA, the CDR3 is TGTGCCAGCACCTCGGGATCCCGATACGAGCAGTACTTC.

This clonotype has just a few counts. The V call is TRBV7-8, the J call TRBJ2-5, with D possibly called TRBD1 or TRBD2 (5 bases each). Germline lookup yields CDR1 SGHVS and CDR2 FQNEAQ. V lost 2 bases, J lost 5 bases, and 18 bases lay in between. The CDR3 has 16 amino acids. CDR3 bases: TGTGCCAGCAGCTTAAGGCGGACGGGATCAGGGGAGACCCAGTACTTC. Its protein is CASSLRRTGSGETQYF.

The CDR3 DNA reads as TGTGCCAGCAGGAGACAGGGCGAAAACAATCAGCCCCAGCATTTT. Translating gives CASRRQGENNQPQHF. The chain is built from TRBV6-5 and TRBJ1-5, with TRBD1 identical over 7 bases. After removal of 6 bases from V and 3 bases from J, the junction contained 8 bases not matched to a gene. The CDR3 runs to 15 residues. Looked up from germline, CDR1 is MNHEY and CDR2 is SVGAGI.